Listed below are T cell receptor beta chains from one sample, sequenced in a study of blood T cell repertoires in COVID-19. Using immunoSEQ multiplex PCR, the repertoire was profiled, and TCRdb retains in-frame clones only, with some absent. The sample carries roughly 250,000 clones, around 87% recorded once. Sequencing used peripheral blood. The receptors here all came from a woman aged 45 to 65 with acute or convalescent COVID-19. The CDR3 runs from the conserved cysteine through the conserved F or W.

j_call v_call cdr3_aa
TRBJ2-3 TRBV18 CASSPLDRGSTDTQYF
TRBJ1-5 TRBV7-2 CASSLFERVGQPQHF
TRBJ2-3 TRBV4-2 CASSQARTSSDTQYF
TRBJ1-4 TRBV18 CASSPPGQGSEKLFF
TRBJ2-3 TRBV5-1 CASSLLTSGNTDTQYF
TRBJ1-5 TRBV27 CASKSDRGSNQPQHF
TRBJ2-7 TRBV10-1 CAAPGELQELLSYEQYF
TRBJ1-5 TRBV24-1 CATSGRDRALNQPQHF
TRBJ2-1 TRBV28 CASSLSGGFPYNEQFF
TRBJ1-5 TRBV28 CATTNHAGSNQPQHF
TRBJ1-5 TRBV2 CASSRTGTINQPQHF
TRBJ2-7 TRBV15 CATSRGLLYEQYF
TRBJ2-5 TRBV7-2 CASSSLPYQETQYF
TRBJ2-5 TRBV9 CASSPSKWFGALGPPRETQYF
TRBJ2-3 TRBV5-1 CASSVGASGTDTQYF
TRBJ2-3 TRBV3-1/TRBV3-2 CASSQGTSGRATQYF
TRBJ2-1 TRBV24-1 CATAGVYNEQFF
TRBJ2-7 TRBV7-9 CASGSSYEQYF
TRBJ2-5 TRBV9 CASSVWDTPQETQYF
TRBJ2-6 TRBV7-3 CASSQDGSRGANVLTF
TRBJ1-3 TRBV28 CASSFVVSGNTIYF
TRBJ1-5 TRBV6-2/TRBV6-3 CASSYKSEVTVLNQPQHF
TRBJ2-3 TRBV6-2/TRBV6-3 CASSWPWSRVGTDTQYF
TRBJ1-3 TRBV7-2 CASSLTGEGPPGNTIYF
TRBJ1-1 TRBV7-9 CASTILIDSTEAFF
TRBJ2-1 TRBV5-4 CASRFTSGPYNEQFF
TRBJ2-7 TRBV7-9 CASRSGSYEQYF
TRBJ1-1 TRBV6-6 CASRFPTGFEAFF
TRBJ2-5 TRBV5-1 CASGQGLETQYF
TRBJ2-7 TRBV6-2/TRBV6-3 CASSSTMTGGHEQYF
TRBJ2-2 TRBV4-1 CASSQAPGGELFF
TRBJ1-4 TRBV4-3 CASSQAGGAINEKLFF
TRBJ2-1 TRBV5-1 CASSLALAGPNEQFF
TRBJ2-3 TRBV6-6 CASSYIQDYTDTQYF
TRBJ2-1 TRBV6-2/TRBV6-3 CASSYRGSGGYEQFF
TRBJ1-2 TRBV28 CASSQSTTRGELYGYTF
TRBJ2-1 TRBV11-2 CASSPIGLAGLNEQFF
TRBJ2-7 TRBV2 CASRQGLVRQYF
TRBJ1-4 TRBV19 CASRSSGGGEKLFF
TRBJ2-1 TRBV2 CATQSSGTMNEQFF
TRBJ1-2 TRBV28 CASSYRKNYGYTF